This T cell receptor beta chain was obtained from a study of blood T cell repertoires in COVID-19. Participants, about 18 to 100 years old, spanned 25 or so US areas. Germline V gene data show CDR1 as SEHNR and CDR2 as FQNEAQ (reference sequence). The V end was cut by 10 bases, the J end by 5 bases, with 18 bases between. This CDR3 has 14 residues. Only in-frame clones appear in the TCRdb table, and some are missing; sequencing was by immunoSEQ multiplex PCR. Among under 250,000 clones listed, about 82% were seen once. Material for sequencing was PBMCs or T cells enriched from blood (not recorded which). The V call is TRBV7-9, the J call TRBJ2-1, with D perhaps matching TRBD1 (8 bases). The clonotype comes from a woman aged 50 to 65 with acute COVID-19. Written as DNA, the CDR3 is TGTGCCACCATAAGACAGGGGACTAACAATGAGCAGTTCTTC. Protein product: CATIRQGTNNEQFF.